This entry features one T cell receptor beta chain sequence. This clonotype has a handful of counts. The target of this receptor is not known. No clone much larger than this one lies a single base away; base qualities are absent. CDR1 and CDR2, looked up from the germline V gene, are LGHNA and YNFKEQ. V trim: 4 bases; J trim: 2 bases; unmatched bases: 5. Taken from cysteine to phenylalanine, the CDR3 has 15 residues. Only the CDR3 DNA is retained, 45 bases long and in frame from the first base. The sequencing machine was an Illumina HiSeq 1500. In-frame beta chains were kept once TCRdb had trimmed the public reads at Q25 with fastp and called clones with MiXCR. Identical CDR3 protein sequences are pooled into one entry, listed with their most common genes and DNA. For this sample the table gives around 120,000 distinct CDR3 sequences, of which roughly a quarter were detected only once. The top ten constitute approximately 35% of the sample.

The data were obtained in a study of T cell repertoires in cytomegalovirus infection (dated by TCRdb to between 2018 and 2020). Turning to the overall study: Because public TCR beta signatures pointed to carriage of CMV infection together with the matching HLA type, the HLA type of each donor mattered for the analysis. Paper-wide results and their limitations: The ex vivo response was dominated by HLA-C-restricted CMV-specific TCR beta clonotypes, which also provided the single most frequent clonotype in two of eight donors. In both this cohort and an independent approximately 400-donor cohort, the cumulative frequency of public TCR beta family members distinguished carriers of CMV infection plus the relevant HLA type.

The sequence came from a human donor in good health (CMV status not recorded). Some clones in this sample may be carry-over from other donors' samples. Sequencing was performed on PBMCs, sequenced either directly or after in vitro stimulation (not recorded which). The sequence is built from TRBV4-2 and TRBJ2-7; 10 bases in between match TRBD1. The DNA sequence is TGTGCCAGCAGCCCTCCCGGGACAGGGGCCTACGAGCAGTACTTC. Its protein reads: CASSPPGTGAYEQYF.